This TCR beta chain stems from a study of blood T cell repertoires in COVID-19. Using immunoSEQ multiplex PCR, the repertoire was profiled, and TCRdb retains in-frame clones only, with some absent. The repertoire has about 85,000 clones, roughly 85% of them found once; the top ten carry approximately 5.1%. The V and J ends lost 4 bases and 1 base, in that order; junction bases with no gene match: 14. The CDR3 is 20 residues long. Germline V lookup: CDR1 LGHNA, CDR2 YNFKEQ. J is TRBJ2-3 and V is TRBV4-2, with 13 bases that match TRBD2. Sequencing used peripheral blood. The receptor was derived from a man aged 60-69 years with acute or convalescent COVID-19. Here the CDR3 reads CASSPIGTSGKYGGTDTQYF. As DNA, the CDR3 is TGTGCCAGCAGCCCTATCGGGACTAGCGGGAAGTATGGGGGCACAGATACGCAGTATTTT.